One sample yielded the 16 T cell receptor beta chains listed below, sequenced in a study of blood T cell repertoires in COVID-19. The protocol was immunoSEQ multiplex PCR, while the TCRdb copy is restricted to in-frame clones and leaves out a portion. Of approximately 100,000 clones in the sample, roughly four fifths were seen once. Sequences were obtained from peripheral blood. These receptors were taken from an older man with active or convalescent COVID-19.

The V and J genes are TRBV6-6 and TRBJ2-2; maybe TRBD1 (5 bases). The CDR3 is 16 residues long. From germline, CDR1 is MNHNY and CDR2 SVGAGI (reference sequence). Deletions cut 1 base from V and 1 base from J, with 10 bases between. Written as DNA, the CDR3 is TGTGCCAGCAGTTACTATGGGGCAGGGAACACCGGGGAGCTGTTTTTT. Its translation: CASSYYGAGNTGELFF.

This clone is a singleton in its sample. A much larger clone sits a single nucleotide away, making a read error possible. Other DNA sequences in this specimen translate into the identical CDR3. This chain's CDR3 is CASSLFGEGGELFF. The CDR3 coding sequence is TGTGCCAGCAGTTTATTTGGGGAGGGCGGGGAGCTGTTTTTT. The chain has TRBV27 and TRBJ2-2; 7 bases line up with TRBD2. The CDR3 length is 14 residues. With 1 base clipped from V and 7 bases from J, the junction kept 3 bases outside the gene matches. Germline V gives CDR1 MNHEY, CDR2 SMNVEV (reference sequence).

This rearrangement joins TRBV5-1 to TRBJ2-3, with D tentatively TRBD2 (6 bases). Germline assignment: CDR1 SGHRS and CDR2 YFSETQ. The CDR3 extends over 14 amino acids. V lost 4 bases and J lost 3, with 12 bases in between. CDR3 sequence reads: CASSPTEGTDTQYF. CDR3 DNA sequence: TGCGCCAGCAGCCCGACGGAGGGGACAGATACGCAGTATTTT.

The chain has TRBV30 and TRBJ1-2, with D unresolved. The CDR3 totals 10 residues. The germline CDR1 and CDR2 sequences are GTSNPN and SVGIG (reference sequence). The V end was cut by 5 bases, the J end by 5 bases, with 6 bases between. For the CDR3, the DNA is TGTGCCTGGGGTAAATATGGCTACACCTTC. Its protein is CAWGKYGYTF. Together with reference TRBV30 and TRBJ1-2, the CDR3 gives the full variable domain: SQTIHQWPATLVQPVGSPLSLECTVEGTSNPNLYWYRQAAGRGLQLLFYSVGIGQISSEVPQNLSASRPQDRQFILSSKKLLLSDSGFYLCAWGKYGYTFGSGTRLTVV.

V gene TRBV6-5 combines with J gene TRBJ1-5, with D unresolved. Germline assignment: CDR1 MNHEY and CDR2 SVGAGI. This CDR3 spans 13 amino acids. V was cut by 7 bases and J by 6 bases, with 13 bases left in between. The CDR3 nucleotides read TGTGCCAGCACGGCGGGGTTGGCTCAGCCCCAGCATTTT. It encodes CASTAGLAQPQHF.

The chain couples TRBV7-9 to TRBJ1-1, with D uncertain. The V end was cut by 3 bases, the J end by 6 bases, with 11 bases between. The CDR3 contains 13 residues. CDR1 SEHNR and CDR2 FQNEAQ come from the germline V gene (reference sequence). This CDR3 is CASSFPEAAEAFF. CDR3 bases: TGTGCCAGCAGCTTCCCCGAGGCCGCTGAAGCTTTCTTT.

The chain carries TRBV13 and TRBJ2-1; 10 bases are shared with TRBD2. Trimming cost V 3 bases and J 4 bases; bases outside gene matches: 3. This CDR3 has 15 residues. Germline values: CDR1 PRHDT, CDR2 FYEKMQ (reference sequence). The CDR3 is CASSFRTSGYNEQFF. CDR3 DNA: TGTGCCAGCAGCTTCCGGACTAGCGGATACAATGAGCAGTTCTTC.

This clone has only a few counts. This chain links TRBV4-2 with TRBJ1-2; 8 bases are a match to TRBD1. Trimming took 1 base from V and 2 from J; bases not matched to a gene: 6. Germline values: CDR1 LGHNA, CDR2 YNFKEQ. CDR3 size: 16 residues. The CDR3 coding sequence is TGTGCCAGCAGCCAAGCCAGGGGGCGCCTCAACTATGGCTACACCTTC. Protein sequence: CASSQARGRLNYGYTF.

J is TRBJ1-1 and V is TRBV18; TRBD1 might be the D (5 bases). The CDR3 runs to 15 residues. Trimming pared 8 bases from V and 0 bases from J, leaving 16 bases between. Germline V gene sequence: CDR1 KGHSH, CDR2 LQKENI. The DNA for the CDR3 is TGTGCCAGCCAACGTCAGACAGATCTGAACACTGAAGCTTTCTTT. Amino acids: CASQRQTDLNTEAFF.

This chain links TRBV29-1 with TRBJ2-1; 12 nucleotides agree with TRBD2. V trimming: 1 base; J trimming: 1 base; junction bases outside the gene matches: 5. CDR1 is SQVTM and CDR2 is ANQGSEA in the germline V gene. The CDR3 spans 17 residues. CDR3 DNA sequence: TGCAGCGTTGAAGGGCTAGCGGGGGGGCTATCCTACAATGAGCAGTTCTTC. Protein product: CSVEGLAGGLSYNEQFF.

This clone has just one count. The chain uses TRBV15 and TRBJ1-5; 10 positions match TRBD1. In germline, CDR1 is LNHNV, CDR2 YYDKDF (reference sequence). This CDR3 comprises 15 residues. J was trimmed by 8 bases and V by 9 bases; bases with no gene match: 13. CDR3 nucleotide sequence: TGTGCCACGGGGGATCCGGGACAGGGGTCGGAGCCCCAGCATTTT. This codes for CATGDPGQGSEPQHF.

V and J are TRBV28 and TRBJ1-4; 8 bases fit TRBD1. This CDR3 comprises 16 residues. Germline V gene data show CDR1 as MDHEN and CDR2 as SYDVKM. V trimming: 9 bases; J trimming: 1 base; junction bases outside the gene matches: 10. CDR3 nucleotides: TGTGCCAGTTTCCACCAGGGGGCGCTAACTAATGAAAAACTGTTTTTT. Translated, it gives CASFHQGALTNEKLFF.

J is TRBJ2-7 and V is TRBV28; 14 bases are a match to TRBD2. CDR3 length: 16 residues. Trimming at V came to 5 bases and at J to 4 bases, leaving 7 bases not matched to a gene. Germline V gives CDR1 MDHEN, CDR2 SYDVKM. CDR3 in amino acids: CASSVGWTSGRYEQYF. CDR3 bases: TGTGCCAGCAGTGTAGGGTGGACTAGCGGGAGGTACGAGCAGTACTTC.

This chain connects TRBV2 to TRBJ2-3; the match to TRBD2 covers 10 bases. Germline-derived CDR1 and CDR2 are SNHLY and FYNNEI. CDR3 length equals 15 residues. Trimming cost V 3 bases and J 4 bases; bases outside gene matches: 4. The CDR3 DNA reads as TGTGCCAGCAGTGAGCCTAGCGGGGGTTCAGATACGCAGTATTTT. It translates to CASSEPSGGSDTQYF.

V gene TRBV12-2 combines with J gene TRBJ2-1; TRBD1, the D gene given by the table, was not confirmed from the DNA. TRBV12-2 is a pseudogene. The CDR3 loop spans 11 amino acids. The CDR3 DNA reads TGTGCAAGTCGCTTACTTGGGGGCCAGTTCTTC. Residues: CASRLLGGQFF.

The rearrangement links TRBV2 to TRBJ1-4, with D perhaps matching TRBD1 (5 bases). This CDR3 contains 16 residues. Germline V gene sequence: CDR1 SNHLY, CDR2 FYNNEI. Trimming removed 6 bases at V and 4 bases at J, with 18 bases between. The CDR3 loop is CASRPRRQQNNEKLFF. In DNA form, the CDR3 reads TGTGCCAGCAGACCCCGCCGACAGCAAAATAATGAAAAACTGTTTTTT.